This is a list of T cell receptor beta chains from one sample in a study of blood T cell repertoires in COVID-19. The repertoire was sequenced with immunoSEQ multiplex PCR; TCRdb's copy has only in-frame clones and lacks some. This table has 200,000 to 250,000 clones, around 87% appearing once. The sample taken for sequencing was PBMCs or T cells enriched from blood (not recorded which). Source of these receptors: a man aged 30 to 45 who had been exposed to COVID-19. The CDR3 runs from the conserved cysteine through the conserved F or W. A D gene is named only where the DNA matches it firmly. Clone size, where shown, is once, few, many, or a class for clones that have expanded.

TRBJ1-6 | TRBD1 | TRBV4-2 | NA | TGTGCCAGCAGCCGGAGTGCGGACAGGGAGAATTCACCCCTCCACTTT | CASSRSADRENSPLHF
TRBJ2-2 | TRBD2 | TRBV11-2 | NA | TGTGCCAGCAGCTTAGGAGCGGGGCCGAACACCGGGGAGCTGTTTTTT | CASSLGAGPNTGELFF
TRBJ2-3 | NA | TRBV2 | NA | TGTGCCAGCGCGCCAGATACGCAGTATTTT | CASAPDTQYF
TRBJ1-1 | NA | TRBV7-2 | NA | TGTGCCAGCAGCTCCACAGGGAACACTGAAGCTTTCTTT | CASSSTGNTEAFF
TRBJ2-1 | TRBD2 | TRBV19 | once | TGTGCCAGTAGTACGCGGGAGCGGGGGGGCCGAGGGAATGAGCAGTTCTTC | CASSTRERGGRGNEQFF
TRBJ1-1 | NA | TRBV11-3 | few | TGTGCCAGCAGCTTAGTGGGGCACACTGAAGCTTTCTTT | CASSLVGHTEAFF
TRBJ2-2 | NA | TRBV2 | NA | TGTGCCAGCTTCGGGGGGGAGCTGTTTTTT | CASFGGELFF
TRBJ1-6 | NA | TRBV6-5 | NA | TGTGCCAGCAGTTACTCGGGCAGGGGTAAGGGTTCACCCCTCCACTTT | CASSYSGRGKGSPLHF
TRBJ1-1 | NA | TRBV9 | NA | TGTGCCAGCAGCGTAGCTGCGGTGAACACTGAAGCTTTCTTT | CASSVAAVNTEAFF
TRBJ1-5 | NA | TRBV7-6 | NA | TGTGCCAGCAGCCCCCGTCCGACCCAGGTTGAACAGCCCCAGCATTTT | CASSPRPTQVEQPQHF
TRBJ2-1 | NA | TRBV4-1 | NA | TGCGCCAGCAGCCAAGATAGCATTCGCTCCTACAATGAGCAGTTCTTC | CASSQDSIRSYNEQFF
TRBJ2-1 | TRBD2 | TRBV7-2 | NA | TGTGCCAGCAGCTTAGGACAGCGGGGGGGCGTCGGGAATGAGCAGTTCTTC | CASSLGQRGGVGNEQFF
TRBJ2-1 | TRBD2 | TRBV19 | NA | TGTGCCAGTAGTATATGGGCTAGCGGGGGGGGAGAGCAGTTCTTC | CASSIWASGGGEQFF
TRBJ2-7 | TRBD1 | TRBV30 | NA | TGTGCCTGGAACTTGGGACAGATCTACTCCTACGAGCAGTACTTC | CAWNLGQIYSYEQYF
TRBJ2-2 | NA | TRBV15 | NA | TGTGCCACCAGCAGAGATTTAACCCAGTACACCGGGGAGCTGTTTTTT | CATSRDLTQYTGELFF
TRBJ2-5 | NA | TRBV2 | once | TGTGCCAGCAGTGATACAACCCAAGAGACCCAGTACTTC | CASSDTTQETQYF
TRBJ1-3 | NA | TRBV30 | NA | TGTGCCTGGAGCCACCGGGGGGGAAACACCATATATTTT | CAWSHRGGNTIYF
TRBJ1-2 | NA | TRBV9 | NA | TGTGCCAGCAGCGTAGGGCTTAGCAGGGCACCCTATGGCTACACCTTC | CASSVGLSRAPYGYTF
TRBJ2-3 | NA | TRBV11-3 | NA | TGTGCCAGCAGCTTAGATAGGGACTCTAGCACAGATACGCAGTATTTT | CASSLDRDSSTDTQYF
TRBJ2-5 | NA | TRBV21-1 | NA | TGTGCCAGGACAGGGATCCAAGAGACCCAGTACTTC | CARTGIQETQYF
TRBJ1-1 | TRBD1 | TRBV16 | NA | TGTGCCAGCAGCCAAACAGGGGGCGGTGAAGCTTTCTTT | CASSQTGGGEAFF
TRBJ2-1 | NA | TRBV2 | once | TGTGCCAGCAGACAAGCCAGGTACAATGAGCAGTTCTTC | CASRQARYNEQFF
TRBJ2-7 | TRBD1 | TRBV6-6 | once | TGTGCCAGCAGTTGGGTGGACAGGGGAAACGAGCAGTACTTC | CASSWVDRGNEQYF
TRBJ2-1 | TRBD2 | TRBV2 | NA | TGTGCCAGCAGACGAACTGGACTAGCGGGGGGGCCTCTGTTCTTC | CASRRTGLAGGPLFF
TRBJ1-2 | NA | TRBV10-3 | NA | TGTGCCATCGGGGGGGGTGATAACTATGGCTACACCTTC | CAIGGGDNYGYTF
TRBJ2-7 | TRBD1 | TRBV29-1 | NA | TGCAGCGTTGTAACAGGGGGTGCCTACGAGCAGTACTTC | CSVVTGGAYEQYF
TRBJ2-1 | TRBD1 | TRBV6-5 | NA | TGTGCCAGCACAAAGGAGACTACAGGGGGCCAAATCTTC | CASTKETTGGQIF
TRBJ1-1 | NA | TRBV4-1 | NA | TGCGCCAGCAGCCAAGATCCAGGGCCCAACACTGAAGCTTTCTTT | CASSQDPGPNTEAFF
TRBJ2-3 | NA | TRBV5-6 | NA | TGTGCCAGCAGCTCCGTATCGGACCCAAACAGGGATACGCAGTATTTT | CASSSVSDPNRDTQYF
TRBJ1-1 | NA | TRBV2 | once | TGTGCCACCGAAGGGTTCGAGGGGGACACTGAAGCTTTCTTT | CATEGFEGDTEAFF
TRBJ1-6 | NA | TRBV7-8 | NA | TGTGCCAGCAGCCCAGCCGGGAGATCCTATAATTCACCCCTCCACTTT | CASSPAGRSYNSPLHF
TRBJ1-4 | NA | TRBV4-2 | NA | TGTGCCAGCAGCCAAGGATGGGGCCTTAATGAAAAACTGTTTTTT | CASSQGWGLNEKLFF
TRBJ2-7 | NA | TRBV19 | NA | TGTGCCAGTAGTCCCCCCAGCTACGAGCAGTGGGGGGTGGAGCAGTACTTC | CASSPPSYEQWGVEQYF
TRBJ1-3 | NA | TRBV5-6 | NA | TGTGCCAGCAGCTTGAGGGCAGGGGGAAACACCATATATTTT | CASSLRAGGNTIYF
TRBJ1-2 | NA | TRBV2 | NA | TGTGCCAGCACGGGATTCGAAGGCTACACCTTC | CASTGFEGYTF
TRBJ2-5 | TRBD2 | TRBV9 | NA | TGTGCCAGCAGTTCGGGACTAGCGGGAGGAGGTGAGACCCAGTACTTC | CASSSGLAGGGETQYF